A single sample gave rise to the 16 T cell receptor beta chains below, sequenced in a study of T cells in Graves' hyperthyroidism and ophthalmopathy. Amplified TCR beta CDR3 regions came from RNA transcripts. The HTBI set primed first-round TCR CDR3 RT-PCR. MiXCR, run by TCRdb on the multiplex PCR reads, gives a single entry per CDR3 protein. The repertoire consists of about 570,000 distinct CDR3 sequences, with 46% occurring once and the leading ten covering under 20%. Sequencing used peripheral blood or thyroid tissue (not recorded which). All receptors derive from an adult woman with Graves' disease, either hyperthyroidism or ophthalmopathy (not recorded which).

This clonotype was observed a handful of times. J is TRBJ1-1 and V is TRBV29-1; D gene unclear. Germline V gene sequence: CDR1 SQVTM, CDR2 ANQGSEA. Trimming shortened V by 4 bases and J by 3 bases, and 9 bases separated the two germline ends. The CDR3 loop spans 12 amino acids. The CDR3 region is CSVARADTEAFF. CDR3 coding DNA: TGCAGCGTTGCTAGGGCGGACACTGAAGCTTTCTTT.

This clonotype was seen repeatedly, ten times or more. V is TRBV6-6 and J is TRBJ1-1; D is perhaps TRBD1 (5 bases). Trimming took off 8 bases at V and 1 base at J, with 14 bases between the two ends. Looked up from germline, CDR1 is MNHNY and CDR2 is SVGAGI (reference sequence). CDR3 length: 14 amino acids. The CDR3 sequence: CASLHGGRNTEAFF. The CDR3 DNA reads TGTGCCAGCCTTCATGGGGGTAGGAACACTGAAGCTTTCTTT.

This clonotype was observed a few times. This chain links TRBV14 with TRBJ2-1, with 11 bases fitting TRBD2. V lost 6 bases and J lost 9; bases outside the gene matches: 10. Germline V gene lookup returns CDR1 SGHDN and CDR2 FVKESK. The CDR3 covers 15 residues. The CDR3 DNA reads as TGTGCCAGCAGAAAAGCGGGACTAGCGGTTGGTGAGCAGTTCTTC. As protein: CASRKAGLAVGEQFF.

The rearrangement uses TRBV7-2 and TRBJ1-2; 11 bases agree with TRBD1. The V gene end was trimmed by 2 bases and the J gene end by 7 bases; junction bases not matched to a gene: 3. The V gene's germline CDR1 is SGHTA and CDR2 FQGNSA. The CDR3 has 14 residues. In DNA form, the CDR3 reads TGTGCCAGCAGCTTATGGACAGGGGGCGCTGGCTACACCTTC. Its protein is CASSLWTGGAGYTF.

The chain is built from TRBV7-7 and TRBJ2-6; D is possibly TRBD2 (7 bases). The CDR3 contains 16 residues. Germline V CDR1 and CDR2: SSHAT, FNYEAQ (reference sequence). For the CDR3, the DNA is TGTGCTGGGGGGGGTCCCACAGGGTCTGGGGCCAACGTCCTGACTTTC. It encodes CAGGGPTGSGANVLTF.

This clonotype was counted ten times or more. The chain links TRBV29-1 to TRBJ2-6; maybe TRBD2 (5 bases). With 7 bases removed from V and 0 bases from J, the gap between germline ends came to 16 bases. Germline-derived CDR1 and CDR2 are SQVTM and ANQGSEA. The CDR3 runs to 16 residues. CDR3 sequence: CSARTYRNSGANVLTF. The CDR3 bases are TGCAGCGCCCGGACTTATAGGAACTCTGGGGCCAACGTCCTGACTTTC.

The genes are TRBV29-1 and TRBJ1-5; 10 positions agree with TRBD1. V trimming: 4 bases; J trimming: 2 bases; junction bases outside the gene matches: 2. The CDR3 extends over 14 amino acids. Germline CDR1 SQVTM, CDR2 ANQGSEA. CDR3 DNA: TGCAGCGTTGGGACAGGGGGTGGCAATCAGCCCCAGCATTTT. Protein sequence: CSVGTGGGNQPQHF.

This clonotype has at least ten counts. The chain couples TRBV7-2 to TRBJ1-5; D is uncertain. Germline loops: CDR1 SGHTA, CDR2 FQGNSA. This CDR3 spans 13 amino acids. The V end was cut by 1 base, the J end by 6 bases, with 7 bases between. This CDR3 reads CASSLDNGQPQHF. DNA for the CDR3: TGTGCCAGCAGCTTAGACAATGGTCAGCCCCAGCATTTT.

The gene calls are TRBV18 and TRBJ1-1; no firm D call. The CDR3 extends over 14 amino acids. The germline CDR1 and CDR2 sequences are KGHSH and LQKENI. V lost 3 bases to trimming and J lost 4 bases, with 12 bases between them. The CDR3 here is CASSPLRGSTEAFF. The CDR3 DNA is TGTGCCAGCTCACCTTTACGTGGTAGCACTGAAGCTTTCTTT.

J is TRBJ2-5 and V is TRBV9; 7 bases are shared with TRBD2. In germline, CDR1 is SGDLS, CDR2 YYNGEE. With 4 bases clipped from V and 5 bases from J, the junction kept 11 bases outside the gene matches. The CDR3 spans 15 residues. As DNA, the CDR3 is TGTGCCAGCAGCCCGGGAGGTGGCGGGGCTGAGACCCAGTACTTC. Translating gives CASSPGGGGAETQYF.

This clonotype was seen ten or more times. This chain uses TRBV4-1 with TRBJ2-2, with TRBD1 matching over 8 bases. CDR3 length equals 16 residues. Germline V gives CDR1 MGHRA, CDR2 YSYEKL. J lost 5 bases, V lost 5 bases, and 10 bases had no gene match. As DNA, the CDR3 is TGCGCCAGCAGCAACCCCCGGGACAGGATTACCGGGGAGCTGTTTTTT. It specifies CASSNPRDRITGELFF.

In the case of this clonotype: This clone may be a read error of a much larger clone one base away. The CDR3 region is CASSVEAGPTYEQYF. Written as DNA, the CDR3 is TGTGCCAGCAGCGTAGAGGCAGGACCCACCTACGAGCAGTACTTC. The V gene is TRBV11-2, the J gene TRBJ2-7; the D is unclear. The germline V gene encodes CDR1 SGHAT and CDR2 FQNNGV. The CDR3 extends over 15 amino acids. The variable domain in full, completed from reference TRBV11-2 and TRBJ2-7, reads EAGVAQSPRYKIIEKRQSVAFWCNPISGHATLYWYQQILGQGPKLLIQFQNNGVVDDSQLPKDRFSAERLKGVDSTLKIQPAKLEDSAVYLCASSVEAGPTYEQYFGPGTRLTVT.

CDR3 sequence reads: CASSSFPTANYGYTF. CDR3 nucleotide sequence: TGTGCCAGCAGCTCCTTCCCGACAGCTAACTATGGCTACACCTTC. The genes are TRBV2 and TRBJ1-2, with D possibly TRBD1 on 5 matching bases. The CDR3 contains 15 residues. V gave up 6 bases and J gave up 0 bases, with 14 bases separating them. Germline CDR1 SNHLY, CDR2 FYNNEI.

This clonotype was detected ten times or more. V and J are TRBV11-2 and TRBJ1-2; the D gene is possibly TRBD1 (5 bases). The CDR3 contains 14 residues. V was clipped by 3 bases and J by 4 bases, with 12 bases between them. CDR1 is SGHAT, CDR2 FQNNGV, per germline. The CDR3 sequence is CASSFTGVSYGYTF. The CDR3 region has the DNA TGTGCCAGCAGCTTTACGGGGGTTTCCTATGGCTACACCTTC.

The rearrangement joins TRBV2 to TRBJ2-7, with 7 nucleotides matching TRBD2. Germline V gene sequence: CDR1 SNHLY, CDR2 FYNNEI. Losses at the gene ends were 5 bases for V and 2 bases for J; bases not matched to a gene: 9. The CDR3 has 15 amino acids. CDR3 in DNA: TGTGCCAGCAGTTCCACTGGACTAGTTACCTACGAGCAGTACTTC. It encodes CASSSTGLVTYEQYF. Variable domain in full (rest from reference TRBV2 and TRBJ2-7): EPEVTQTPSHQVTQMGQEVILRCVPISNHLYFYWYRQILGQKVEFLVSFYNNEISEKSEIFDDQFSVERPDGSNFTLKIRSTKLEDSAMYFCASSSTGLVTYEQYFGPGTRLTVT.

This clonotype was picked up many times. The chain couples TRBV20-1 to TRBJ2-5; 8 nucleotides match TRBD1. The CDR3 has 14 amino acids. After removal of 3 bases from V and 7 bases from J, the junction contained 10 bases not matched to a gene. Per germline, CDR1 DFQATT and CDR2 SNEGSKA (reference sequence). CDR3 sequence: CSASSGQALGTQYF. CDR3 nucleotides: TGCAGTGCTAGCTCGGGACAGGCGTTAGGGACCCAGTACTTC.